The T cell receptor beta chain under discussion was sequenced for a study of blood T cell repertoires in COVID-19. Study as a whole: Acute-phase and convalescent COVID-19 samples originated in the United States, Italy and Spain.

This table comes from immunoSEQ multiplex PCR, and its TCRdb copy is limited to in-frame clones, with some not included. The data hold around 100,000 clones, with 80% to 90% observed a single time. Germline V gives CDR1 SGHVS, CDR2 FQNEAQ. This CDR3 region has 16 residues. V was pared by 5 bases and J by 4 bases, with 18 bases between. This TCR derives from a woman of 80 years or more with acute or convalescent COVID-19. Sequenced material: peripheral blood. This rearrangement joins TRBV7-8 to TRBJ1-3; D possibly corresponds to TRBD1 (6 bases). The CDR3 loop reads CASSPDRPAAGNTIYF. The CDR3 DNA is TGTGCCAGCAGCCCCGACAGGCCTGCAGCGGGAAACACCATATATTTT.